This entry lists 13 T cell receptor beta chains sequenced from one sample in a study of cytomegalovirus exposure and HLA in healthy donors. This PCR relied on a set of 60 Vbeta primers and 13 Jbeta primers. The method was immunoSEQ multiplex PCR; TCRdb's version includes in-frame clones alone and lacks a portion of them. Of roughly 200,000 clones listed, around 77% are singletons. Sequencing was performed on PBMCs. The receptors originated from a man aged 55 to 70 in good health and CMV-seronegative.

V gene TRBV4-1 combines with J gene TRBJ2-3, with TRBD2 matching over 10 bases. Germline V lookup: CDR1 MGHRA, CDR2 YSYEKL. The CDR3 totals 16 residues. Unmatched junction bases numbered 6, after V lost 4 bases and J lost 2 bases. The CDR3 DNA reads TGCGCCAGCAGCCTGGGGACTAGCGAGGCCACAGATACGCAGTATTTT. Its translation is CASSLGTSEATDTQYF.

V gene TRBV7-6 combines with J gene TRBJ2-3; 9 nucleotides align to TRBD2. The CDR3 is made up of 17 amino acids. The V segment lost 6 bases and the J segment 4 bases; nucleotides outside the gene matches: 14. Germline lookup yields CDR1 SGHVS and CDR2 FNYEAQ. This CDR3 is CASSPTTAGGVADTQYF. The CDR3, as DNA: TGTGCCAGCAGTCCTACAACAGCGGGGGGTGTCGCAGATACGCAGTATTTT.

About this clone: The sample holds other DNA sequences that translate to the same CDR3. This chain uses TRBV9 with TRBJ2-7, with TRBD2 matching over 9 bases. J lost 0 bases, V lost 1 base, and 2 bases had no gene match. Germline V gives CDR1 SGDLS, CDR2 YYNGEE. The length of the CDR3 is 15 residues. The CDR3, as DNA: TGTGCCAGCAGCGTAAATAGCGGGAGCTCCTACGAGCAGTACTTC. It yields the protein CASSVNSGSSYEQYF.

This clone was seen repeatedly, ten times or more. The chain combines TRBV5-6 with TRBJ2-7; the match to TRBD2 covers 8 bases. The ends lost 3 bases at V and 3 bases at J; junction bases unmatched: 8. This CDR3 contains 15 residues. Germline CDR1 SGHDT, CDR2 YYEEEE. CDR3 sequence (DNA): TGTGCCAGCAGCTCCGGGGGGGGAGGGGGCTACGAGCAGTACTTC. Its translation: CASSSGGGGGYEQYF.

The genes are TRBV7-2 and TRBJ1-1; 7 bases match TRBD1. Germline V gives CDR1 SGHTA, CDR2 FQGNSA. This CDR3 spans 13 amino acids. The V segment lost 5 bases and the J segment 4 bases; nucleotides outside the gene matches: 4. CDR3: CASSNNRGTEAFF. DNA of the CDR3: TGTGCCAGCAGCAACAACAGGGGCACTGAAGCTTTCTTT.

The V call is TRBV5-4, the J call TRBJ1-5; TRBD1 matches 7 bases. The CDR3 consists of 14 residues. Germline V gene lookup returns CDR1 SGHNT and CDR2 YYREEE (reference sequence). The ends lost 5 bases at V and 7 bases at J; junction bases unmatched: 9. CDR3 region: CASSEGGAEQPQHF. The CDR3 bases are TGTGCCAGCAGTGAAGGGGGCGCGGAGCAGCCCCAGCATTTT.

This clone was found a few times. The chain has TRBV6-1 and TRBJ1-5; possibly TRBD1 for D (6 bases). The CDR3 length is 15 residues. With 9 bases removed from V and 1 base from J, the gap between germline ends came to 16 bases. Germline CDR1 and CDR2: MNHNS and SASEGT. CDR3 in DNA: TGTGCCAGTTTAAAACAGGGACGGAGCAATCAGCCCCAGCATTTT. As protein: CASLKQGRSNQPQHF.

This chain uses TRBV28 with TRBJ1-5; 8 positions agree with TRBD1. This CDR3 contains 15 residues. Germline assignment: CDR1 MDHEN and CDR2 SYDVKM. J lost 3 bases, V lost 6 bases, and 7 bases had no gene match. In DNA, the CDR3 is TGTGCCAGCAGAACGTTGGACAGGGACAATCAGCCCCAGCATTTT. Amino acids: CASRTLDRDNQPQHF. Looking up the rest from reference TRBV28 and TRBJ1-5 gives the full variable domain: DVKVTQSSRYLVKRTGEKVFLECVQDMDHENMFWYRQDPGLGLRLIYFSYDVKMKEKGDIPEGYSVSREKKERFSLILESASTNQTSMYLCASRTLDRDNQPQHFGDGTRLSIL.

The gene calls are TRBV5-6 and TRBJ2-3; tentative D call: TRBD1 (6 bases). Per the germline V gene, CDR1 is SGHDT and CDR2 is YYEEEE. Trimming shortened V by 5 bases and J by 0 bases, and 13 bases separated the two germline ends. CDR3 size: 15 residues. The CDR3 loop is CASRDRYTSTDTQYF. The CDR3 DNA reads as TGTGCCAGCAGGGACAGATACACTAGCACAGATACGCAGTATTTT. Filled out from reference TRBV5-6 and TRBJ2-3, the complete variable domain reads DAGVTQSPTHLIKTRGQQVTLRCSPKSGHDTVSWYQQALGQGPQFIFQYYEEEERQRGNFPDRFSGHQFPNYSSELNVNALLLGDSALYLCASRDRYTSTDTQYFGPGTRLTVL.

The chain couples TRBV7-2 to TRBJ1-1; 7 nucleotides agree with TRBD1. CDR3 length: 13 residues. Trimming at V came to 2 bases and at J to 4 bases, leaving 1 base not matched to a gene. CDR1 and CDR2 from the germline V gene are SGHTA and FQGNSA. Here the CDR3 reads CASSLHRGTEAFF. CDR3 sequence (DNA): TGTGCCAGCAGCTTACACAGGGGCACTGAAGCTTTCTTT.

The chain recombines TRBV6-6 with TRBJ2-6; D is perhaps TRBD1 (6 bases). Per the germline V gene, CDR1 is MNHNY and CDR2 is SVGAGI (reference sequence). This CDR3 contains 15 residues. Between the trimmed V and J ends, which lost 6 bases and 1 base, there was a span of 10 bases. In DNA form, the CDR3 reads TGTGCCAGCAGCCGCGACAGGTCTGGGGCCAACGTCCTGACTTTC. Translating it yields CASSRDRSGANVLTF.

The chain employs TRBV6-1 and TRBJ2-1; weak D call: TRBD2 (6 bases). CDR3 length: 15 amino acids. The ends were cut back, 1 base at V and 2 bases at J, with 9 bases in the middle. In germline, CDR1 is MNHNS, CDR2 SASEGT. The CDR3 here is CASSEGRGTYNEQFF. CDR3 bases: TGTGCCAGCAGTGAAGGGAGGGGAACCTACAATGAGCAGTTCTTC.

The V gene is TRBV28, the J gene TRBJ2-5; 7 bases fit TRBD2. CDR1 is MDHEN, CDR2 SYDVKM, per germline. The trim removed 6 bases at V and 5 bases at J, leaving 15 bases unmatched. The CDR3 length is 16 residues. The CDR3 loop is CASSRRGEGRAETQYF. The CDR3 nucleotides are TGTGCCAGCAGCCGACGCGGGGAAGGGAGGGCGGAGACCCAGTACTTC.